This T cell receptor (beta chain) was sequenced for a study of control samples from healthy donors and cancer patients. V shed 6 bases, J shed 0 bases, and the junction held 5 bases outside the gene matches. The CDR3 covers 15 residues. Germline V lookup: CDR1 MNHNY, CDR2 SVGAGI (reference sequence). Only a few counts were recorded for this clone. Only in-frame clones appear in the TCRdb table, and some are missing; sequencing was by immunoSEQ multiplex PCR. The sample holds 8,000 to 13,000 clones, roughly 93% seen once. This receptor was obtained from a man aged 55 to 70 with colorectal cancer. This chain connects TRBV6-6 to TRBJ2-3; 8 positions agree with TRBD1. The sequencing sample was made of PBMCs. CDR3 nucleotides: TGTGCCAGCAGATCGACAGGGGCTAGCACAGATACGCAGTATTTT. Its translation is CASRSTGASTDTQYF.